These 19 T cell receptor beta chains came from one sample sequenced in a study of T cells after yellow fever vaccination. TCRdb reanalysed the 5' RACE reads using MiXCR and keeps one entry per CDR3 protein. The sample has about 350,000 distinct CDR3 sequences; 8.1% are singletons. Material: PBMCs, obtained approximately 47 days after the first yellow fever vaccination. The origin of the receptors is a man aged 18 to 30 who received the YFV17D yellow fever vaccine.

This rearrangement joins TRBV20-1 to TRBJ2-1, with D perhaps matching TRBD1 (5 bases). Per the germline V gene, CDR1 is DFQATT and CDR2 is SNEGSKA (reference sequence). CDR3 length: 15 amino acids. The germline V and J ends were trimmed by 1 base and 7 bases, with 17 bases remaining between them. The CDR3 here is CSARAPQGVRNEQFF. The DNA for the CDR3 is TGCAGTGCTAGAGCCCCGCAGGGTGTAAGAAATGAGCAGTTCTTC.

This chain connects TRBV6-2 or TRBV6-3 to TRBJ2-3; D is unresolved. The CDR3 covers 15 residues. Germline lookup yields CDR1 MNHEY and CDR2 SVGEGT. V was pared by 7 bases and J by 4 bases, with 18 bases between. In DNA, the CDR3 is TGTGCCAGCAAAGGCGTACACAGCGAATCAGATACGCAGTATTTT. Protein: CASKGVHSESDTQYF.

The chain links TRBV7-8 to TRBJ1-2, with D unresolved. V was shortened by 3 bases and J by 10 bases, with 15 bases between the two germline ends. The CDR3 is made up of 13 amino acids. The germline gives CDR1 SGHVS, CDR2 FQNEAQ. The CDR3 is CASSLGGSIFYTF. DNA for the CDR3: TGTGCCAGCAGCTTGGGCGGGTCCATTTTCTACACCTTC.

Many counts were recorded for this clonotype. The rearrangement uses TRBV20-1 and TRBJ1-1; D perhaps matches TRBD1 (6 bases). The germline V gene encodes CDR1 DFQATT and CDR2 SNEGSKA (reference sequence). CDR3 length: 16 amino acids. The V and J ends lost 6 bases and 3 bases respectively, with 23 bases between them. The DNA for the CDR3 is TGCAGTGCCCCCCAGGGGACCGGGGGGCACGACACTGAAGCTTTCTTT. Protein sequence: CSAPQGTGGHDTEAFF.

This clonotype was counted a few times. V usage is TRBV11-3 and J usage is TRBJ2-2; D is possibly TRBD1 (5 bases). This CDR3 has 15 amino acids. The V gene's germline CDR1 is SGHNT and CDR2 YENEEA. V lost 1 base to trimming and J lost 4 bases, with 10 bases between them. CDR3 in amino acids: CASSLGPGSTGELFF. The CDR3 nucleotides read TGTGCCAGCAGCTTAGGACCAGGGTCCACCGGGGAGCTGTTTTTT.

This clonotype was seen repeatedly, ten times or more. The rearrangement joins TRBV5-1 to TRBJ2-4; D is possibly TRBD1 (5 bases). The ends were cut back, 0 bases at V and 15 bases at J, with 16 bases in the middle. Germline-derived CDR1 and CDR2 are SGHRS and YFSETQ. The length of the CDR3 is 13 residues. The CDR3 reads CASSLVLGQSLYF. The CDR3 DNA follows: TGCGCCAGCAGCTTGGTTTTGGGGCAGTCCTTGTACTTC.

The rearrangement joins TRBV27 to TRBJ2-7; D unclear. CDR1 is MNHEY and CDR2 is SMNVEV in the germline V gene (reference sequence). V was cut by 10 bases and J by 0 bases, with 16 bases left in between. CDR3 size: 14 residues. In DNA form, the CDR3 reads TGTGCCACCAAAGCCTGGCAGAGCTCCTACGAGCAGTACGTC. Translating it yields CATKAWQSSYEQYV.

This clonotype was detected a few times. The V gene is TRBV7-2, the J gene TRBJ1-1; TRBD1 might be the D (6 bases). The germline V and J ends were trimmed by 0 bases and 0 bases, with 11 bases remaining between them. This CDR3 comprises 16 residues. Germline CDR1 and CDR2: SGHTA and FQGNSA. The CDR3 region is CASSLAGGLMNTEAFF. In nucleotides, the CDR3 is TGTGCCAGCAGCTTAGCGGGGGGGCTCATGAACACTGAAGCTTTCTTT.

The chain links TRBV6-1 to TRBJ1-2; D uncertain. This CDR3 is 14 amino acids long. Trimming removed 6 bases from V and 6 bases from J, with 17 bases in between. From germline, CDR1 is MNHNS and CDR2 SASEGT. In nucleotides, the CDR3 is TGTGCCAGCAGACCCGACCGGGCCTTTGATGGCTACACCTTC. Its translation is CASRPDRAFDGYTF.

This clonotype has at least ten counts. The chain's CDR3 is CASSARGAQNEQYF. The CDR3 DNA reads TGTGCCAGCAGCGCCAGGGGGGCGCAGAACGAGCAGTACTTC. The gene calls are TRBV2 and TRBJ2-7, with D possibly being TRBD1 (7 bases). There are 14 residues in the CDR3. Germline values: CDR1 SNHLY, CDR2 FYNNEI. Trimming stripped 6 bases from V and 5 bases from J, with 17 bases between. Using reference TRBV2 and TRBJ2-7 for the parts outside the CDR3, the full variable domain is EPEVTQTPSHQVTQMGQEVILRCVPISNHLYFYWYRQILGQKVEFLVSFYNNEISEKSEIFDDQFSVERPDGSNFTLKIRSTKLEDSAMYFCASSARGAQNEQYFGPGTRLTVT.

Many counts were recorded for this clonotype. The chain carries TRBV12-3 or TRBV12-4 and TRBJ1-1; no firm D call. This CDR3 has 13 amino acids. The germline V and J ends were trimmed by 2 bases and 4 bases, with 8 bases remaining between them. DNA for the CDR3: TGTGCCAGCAGTTTAAAAGGAAGCACTGAAGCTTTCTTT. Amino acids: CASSLKGSTEAFF.

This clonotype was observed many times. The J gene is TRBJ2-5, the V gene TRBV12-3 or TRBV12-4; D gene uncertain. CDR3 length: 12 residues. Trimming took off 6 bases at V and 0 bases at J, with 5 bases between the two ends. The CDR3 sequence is CASSRDQETQYF. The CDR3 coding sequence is TGTGCCAGCAGCCGGGACCAAGAGACCCAGTACTTC.

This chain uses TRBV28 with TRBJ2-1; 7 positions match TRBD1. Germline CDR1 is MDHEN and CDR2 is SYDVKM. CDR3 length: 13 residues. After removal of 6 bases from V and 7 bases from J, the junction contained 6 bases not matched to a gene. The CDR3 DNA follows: TGTGCCAGCAGCCATTTACAGGGGAATGAGCAGTTCTTC. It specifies CASSHLQGNEQFF.

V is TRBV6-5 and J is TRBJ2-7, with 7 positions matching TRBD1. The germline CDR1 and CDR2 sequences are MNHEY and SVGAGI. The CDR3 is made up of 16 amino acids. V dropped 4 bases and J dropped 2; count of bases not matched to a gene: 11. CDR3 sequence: CASSSARTGWTYEQYV. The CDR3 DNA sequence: TGTGCCAGCAGTTCCGCCCGGACAGGTTGGACCTACGAGCAGTACGTC.

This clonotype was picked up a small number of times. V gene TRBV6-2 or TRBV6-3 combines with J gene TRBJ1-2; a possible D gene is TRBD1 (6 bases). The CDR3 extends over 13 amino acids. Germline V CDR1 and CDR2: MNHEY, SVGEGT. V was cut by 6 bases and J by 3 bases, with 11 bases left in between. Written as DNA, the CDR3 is TGTGCCAGCAGCTCGACAGGACACTATGGCTACACCTTC. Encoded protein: CASSSTGHYGYTF.

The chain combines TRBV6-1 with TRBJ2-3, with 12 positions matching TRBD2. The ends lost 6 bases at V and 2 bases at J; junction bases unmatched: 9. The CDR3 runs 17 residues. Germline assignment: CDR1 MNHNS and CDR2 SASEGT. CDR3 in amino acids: CASSPFGLAGTTDTQYF. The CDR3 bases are TGTGCCAGCAGCCCCTTCGGACTAGCGGGGACCACAGATACGCAGTATTTT.

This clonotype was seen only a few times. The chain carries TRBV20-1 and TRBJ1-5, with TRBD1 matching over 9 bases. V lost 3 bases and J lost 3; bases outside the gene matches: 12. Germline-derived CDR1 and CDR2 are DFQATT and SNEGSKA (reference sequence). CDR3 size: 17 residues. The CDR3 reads CSARPLPGQGANQPQHF. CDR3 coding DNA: TGCAGTGCTAGGCCCCTCCCGGGACAGGGTGCCAATCAGCCCCAGCATTTT.

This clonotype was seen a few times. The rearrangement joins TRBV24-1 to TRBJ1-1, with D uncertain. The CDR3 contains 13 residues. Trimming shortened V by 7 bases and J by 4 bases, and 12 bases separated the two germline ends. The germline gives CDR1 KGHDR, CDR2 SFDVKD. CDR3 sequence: CATRLGFGTEAFF. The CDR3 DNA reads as TGTGCCACCAGACTAGGATTCGGCACTGAAGCTTTCTTT.

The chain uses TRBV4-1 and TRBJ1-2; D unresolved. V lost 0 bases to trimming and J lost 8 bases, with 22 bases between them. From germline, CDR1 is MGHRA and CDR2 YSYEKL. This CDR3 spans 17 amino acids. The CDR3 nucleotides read TGCGCCAGCAGCCAAGATGCTAGAGGCTTGGCTCTTTTCGGCTACACCTTC. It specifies CASSQDARGLALFGYTF.